The 6 T cell receptor beta chains reported below all come from one sample, sequenced in a study of blood T cell repertoires in COVID-19. Repertoires were generated with immunoSEQ multiplex PCR, while TCRdb's copy carries only in-frame clones and drops some. This table has hundreds of thousands of clones, 83% appearing once. Material for sequencing was peripheral blood. These receptors were taken from a woman aged 50 to 65 who had recovered from COVID-19.

The chain is built from TRBV7-9 and TRBJ2-7, with TRBD1 matching 7 bases. This CDR3 spans 12 amino acids. Per the germline V gene, CDR1 is SEHNR and CDR2 is FQNEAQ (reference sequence). V was clipped by 8 bases and J by 3 bases; unmatched bases: 4. CDR3 DNA sequence: TGTGCCAGCGGAGACAGGGACTACGAGCAGTACTTC. It yields the protein CASGDRDYEQYF. Together with reference TRBV7-9 and TRBJ2-7, the CDR3 gives the full variable domain: DTGVSQNPRHKITKRGQNVTFRCDPISEHNRLYWYRQTLGQGPEFLTYFQNEAQLEKSRLLSDRFSAERPKGSFSTLEIQRTEQGDSAMYLCASGDRDYEQYFGPGTRLTVT.

The chain employs TRBV4-3 and TRBJ1-2; possibly TRBD1 for D (5 bases). This CDR3 comprises 15 residues. V shed 0 bases and J shed 4 bases, with 12 bases lying between them. Germline lookup yields CDR1 LGHNA and CDR2 YSLEER. The CDR3 sequence is CASSQDLAGFYGYTF. The CDR3 coding sequence is TGCGCCAGCAGCCAAGATCTGGCAGGGTTCTATGGCTACACCTTC.

This sequence joins TRBV28 and TRBJ1-1; unclear D gene. Per the germline V gene, CDR1 is MDHEN and CDR2 is SYDVKM. Trimming removed 0 bases at V and 7 bases at J, with 6 bases between. This CDR3 contains 12 residues. CDR3 DNA sequence: TGTGCCAGCAGTTTATGGGCTGGTGAAGCTTTCTTT. Translating gives CASSLWAGEAFF.

The V gene is TRBV30, the J gene TRBJ2-1; D is possibly TRBD2 (5 bases). Trimming stripped 3 bases from V and 6 bases from J, with 15 bases between. The CDR3 contains 14 residues. Germline-derived CDR1 and CDR2 are GTSNPN and SVGIG (reference sequence). The CDR3 sequence: CAWRKADHGNEQFF. DNA for the CDR3: TGTGCCTGGAGGAAAGCGGATCACGGCAATGAGCAGTTCTTC.

The V gene is TRBV12-5, the J gene TRBJ1-1, with 8 bases identical to TRBD1. V lost 4 bases and J lost 0; bases outside the gene matches: 28. This CDR3 is 23 amino acids long. Germline V CDR1 and CDR2: LGHNT, FRNRAP. The CDR3 DNA reads as TGTGCTAGTGGTTCACATCCCTTTCCGGGACAGGACCTTACCAAAACCATGAACACTGAAGCTTTCTTT. As protein: CASGSHPFPGQDLTKTMNTEAFF. Drawing the rest from reference TRBV12-5 and TRBJ1-1, the complete variable domain is DARVTQTPRHKVTEMGQEVTMRCQPILGHNTVFWYRQTMMQGLELLAYFRNRAPLDDSGMPKDRFSAEMPDATLATLKIQPSEPRDSAVYFCASGSHPFPGQDLTKTMNTEAFFGQGTRLTVV.

V and J are TRBV11-2 and TRBJ2-1, with 13 positions matching TRBD2. Trimming at V came to 3 bases and at J to 10 bases, leaving 9 bases not matched to a gene. In germline, CDR1 is SGHAT, CDR2 FQNNGV. CDR3 length: 16 residues. The CDR3 coding sequence is TGTGCCAGCAGCTTTCGGACTAGCGGGGGTAGCTGGGAGCAGTTCTTC. Protein: CASSFRTSGGSWEQFF. Combining the CDR3 with reference TRBV11-2 and TRBJ2-1 gives the whole variable domain EAGVAQSPRYKIIEKRQSVAFWCNPISGHATLYWYQQILGQGPKLLIQFQNNGVVDDSQLPKDRFSAERLKGVDSTLKIQPAKLEDSAVYLCASSFRTSGGSWEQFFGPGTRLTVL.